Shown below are 19 T cell receptor beta chains from a single sample sequenced in a study of blood T cell repertoires in COVID-19. Generated by immunoSEQ multiplex PCR, the TCRdb table keeps only in-frame clones and is missing some. The sample lists about 240,000 clones, about 86% occurring once. The sequencing input was peripheral blood. The receptors derive from a woman between 45 and 60 years old with COVID-19, enrolled during active disease.

CDR3 sequence reads: CASTYSWGDSSNTGELFF. DNA for the CDR3: TGTGCCAGCACATATTCCTGGGGGGACAGTTCGAACACCGGGGAGCTGTTTTTT. The V call is TRBV27, the J call TRBJ2-2; weak D call: TRBD1 (7 bases). Trimming cost V 7 bases and J 0 bases, with 21 bases left between them. This CDR3 contains 18 residues. Germline V gene data show CDR1 as MNHEY and CDR2 as SMNVEV (reference sequence).

The chain combines TRBV30 with TRBJ2-5; 14 nucleotides match TRBD2. V lost 3 bases and J lost 4; bases outside the gene matches: 4. Germline V lookup: CDR1 GTSNPN, CDR2 SVGIG (reference sequence). There are 15 residues in the CDR3. DNA for the CDR3: TGTGCCTGGAGGGGACTAGCGGGGGCTCGAGAGACCCAGTACTTC. It yields the protein CAWRGLAGARETQYF.

CDR3 in amino acids: CASSPRAGLAKNIQYF. The CDR3, as DNA: TGTGCCAGCAGCCCCAGGGCAGGGCTAGCCAAAAACATTCAGTACTTC. The genes are TRBV7-2 and TRBJ2-4; a weak D match, TRBD1 (5 bases). Germline V CDR1 and CDR2: SGHTA, FQGNSA. The V and J ends lost 5 bases and 0 bases respectively, with 14 bases between them. CDR3 size: 16 residues.

The V gene is TRBV2, the J gene TRBJ2-5; weak D call: TRBD2 (7 bases). The CDR3 is made up of 15 amino acids. Germline CDR1 SNHLY, CDR2 FYNNEI. V was cut by 4 bases and J by 4 bases, with 16 bases left in between. CDR3 region: CASSGEGGPIETQYF. Here the CDR3 DNA reads TGTGCCAGCAGTGGGGAGGGGGGGCCGATAGAGACCCAGTACTTC.

The chain has TRBV24-1 and TRBJ1-1; D might be TRBD1 (6 bases). Trimming took off 6 bases at V and 11 bases at J, with 18 bases between the two ends. CDR3 length: 13 residues. Germline CDR1 is KGHDR and CDR2 is SFDVKD. CDR3 amino acids: CATSPPGGAAAFF. The DNA for the CDR3 is TGTGCCACCAGTCCCCCGGGGGGGGCTGCTGCTTTCTTT.

The chain recombines TRBV15 with TRBJ1-1; D is uncertain. Per germline, CDR1 LNHNV and CDR2 YYDKDF (reference sequence). The CDR3 extends over 14 amino acids. Trimming took 1 base from V and 5 from J, leaving 11 bases between them. As DNA, the CDR3 is TGTGCCACCAGCAGAGGCGGGTTGGGGACTGAAGCTTTCTTT. Translating it yields CATSRGGLGTEAFF.

This rearrangement joins TRBV10-3 to TRBJ1-6; no definite D call. Germline V CDR1 and CDR2: ENHRY, SYGVKD. Trimming stripped 7 bases from V and 8 bases from J, with 12 bases between. The CDR3 consists of 13 residues. Here the CDR3 reads CAITQYPDSPLHF. The CDR3 DNA sequence: TGTGCCATCACCCAGTACCCCGATTCACCCCTCCACTTT.

The rearrangement links TRBV10-3 to TRBJ2-2, with D unresolved. In germline, CDR1 is ENHRY, CDR2 SYGVKD. V dropped 0 bases and J dropped 7 bases, with 12 bases sitting between them. This CDR3 is 15 amino acids long. The CDR3, as DNA: TGTGCCATCAGTGAGTCTGGGCCTGCTGGCGGGGAGCTGTTTTTT. This translates into CAISESGPAGGELFF.

The V and J genes are TRBV27 and TRBJ1-6; the match to TRBD1 covers 7 bases. J gave up 9 bases and V 6 bases, and 8 bases lay outside the gene matches. The germline gives CDR1 MNHEY, CDR2 SMNVEV (reference sequence). The CDR3 runs to 14 residues. This CDR3 is CASRSTGEVSPLHF. The CDR3 coding sequence is TGTGCCAGCAGGTCTACAGGGGAGGTTTCACCCCTCCACTTT.

V gene TRBV10-1 combines with J gene TRBJ1-4, with TRBD1 identical over 9 bases. This CDR3 has 14 residues. V shed 4 bases, J shed 7 bases, and the junction held 4 bases outside the gene matches. Germline V gene lookup returns CDR1 WNHNN and CDR2 SYGVQD (reference sequence). CDR3 region: CASSGDRESEKLFF. DNA for the CDR3: TGCGCCAGCAGTGGGGACAGGGAAAGTGAAAAACTGTTTTTT.

This clone was seen just once. The chain combines TRBV29-1 with TRBJ1-1; D is perhaps TRBD1 (6 bases). Trimming stripped 7 bases from V and 0 bases from J, with 12 bases between. There are 13 residues in the CDR3. Germline V CDR1 and CDR2: SQVTM, ANQGSEA. In DNA form, the CDR3 reads TGCAGCGCACGGACAGCCATGAACACTGAAGCTTTCTTT. This gives the protein CSARTAMNTEAFF. The full variable domain, rest sourced from reference TRBV29-1 and TRBJ1-1, is SAVISQKPSRDICQRGTSLTIQCQVDSQVTMMFWYRQQPGQSLTLIATANQGSEATYESGFVIDKFPISRPNLTFSTLTVSNMSPEDSSIYLCSARTAMNTEAFFGQGTRLTVV.

CDR3 DNA: TGTGCCAGCAGTTTTCCGGGGACTGAAGCTTTCTTT. Its translation: CASSFPGTEAFF. V and J are TRBV12-3 or TRBV12-4 and TRBJ1-1; D is uncertain. V shed 3 bases and J shed 5 bases, with 7 bases lying between them. This CDR3 is built from 12 residues.

This clone occurred a few times. The V and J genes are TRBV21-1 and TRBJ1-2; whether TRBD1, the table's D call, matches the DNA was not checked. TRBV21-1 is labeled a pseudogene. The CDR3 spans 15 residues. The CDR3 DNA is TGTGCCAGCAGCAGGCCCGGACAGACTAACTATGGCTACACCTTC. This codes for CASSRPGQTNYGYTF.

The rearrangement links TRBV6-6 to TRBJ1-4; no definite D call. There are 14 residues in the CDR3. The V gene's germline CDR1 is MNHNY and CDR2 SVGAGI (reference sequence). Trimming removed 4 bases at V and 8 bases at J, with 14 bases between. The CDR3 region has the DNA TGTGCCAGCAGTTTACATGCGGTGAGGGAAAAACTGTTTTTT. As protein: CASSLHAVREKLFF.

This clone was counted a single time. The chain links TRBV28 to TRBJ1-1; tentative D call: TRBD1 (6 bases). The V gene's germline CDR1 is MDHEN and CDR2 SYDVKM. V was trimmed by 8 bases and J by 4 bases, leaving 14 bases between them. This CDR3 has 13 residues. The CDR3 region is CASSEGGLTEAFF. The CDR3 bases are TGTGCCAGCTCTGAGGGGGGGCTCACTGAAGCTTTCTTT.

This chain uses TRBV7-9 with TRBJ2-7, with D maybe TRBD2 (5 bases). The CDR3 is made up of 15 amino acids. Per germline, CDR1 SEHNR and CDR2 FQNEAQ (reference sequence). V lost 4 bases and J lost 6, with 19 bases in between. The DNA for the CDR3 is TGTGCCAGCAGCTCAACGGAGGAGCGCTGGCTCGAGCAGTACTTC. Residues: CASSSTEERWLEQYF.

CDR3 in amino acids: CASSYPRTGVGNTIYF. DNA of the CDR3: TGTGCCAGCAGTTACCCCAGGACAGGGGTAGGAAACACCATATATTTT. V gene TRBV6-6 combines with J gene TRBJ1-3, with 9 bases matching TRBD1. Per germline, CDR1 MNHNY and CDR2 SVGAGI (reference sequence). J lost 4 bases, V lost 2 bases, and 6 bases had no gene match. The CDR3 totals 16 residues.

The chain combines TRBV4-2 with TRBJ1-1; tentative D call: TRBD1 (6 bases). Looked up from germline, CDR1 is LGHNA and CDR2 is YNFKEQ. V was clipped by 2 bases and J by 1 base, with 11 bases between them. This CDR3 is 15 amino acids long. The CDR3 DNA follows: TGTGCCAGCAGCCAACACAGGGTCGGGAACACTGAAGCTTTCTTT. This encodes CASSQHRVGNTEAFF.

This clone was counted a single time. The V call is TRBV5-4, the J call TRBJ2-2, with 11 positions matching TRBD1. The V gene's germline CDR1 is SGHNT and CDR2 YYREEE (reference sequence). Losses at the gene ends were 2 bases for V and 7 bases for J; bases not matched to a gene: 4. The CDR3 is 15 amino acids. CDR3 region: CASSLRTGGGGELFF. CDR3 sequence (DNA): TGTGCCAGCAGCTTAAGGACAGGGGGCGGCGGGGAGCTGTTTTTT.